The text below deals with one T cell receptor (beta chain). The data originate from a study of response to subunit inactivated influenza vaccine. TCRdb re-called the RT-PCR reads through MiXCR, storing one row per CDR3 protein. The sample yields 550,000 to 800,000 distinct CDR3 sequences, more than 15% seen once. The TCR comes from a middle-aged man who received an inactivated influenza vaccine. The sequenced sample was PBMCs from blood, obtained roughly 12 days after vaccination.

CDR3 sequence: CAWSLPGQGYIQYF. DNA of the CDR3: TGTGCCTGGAGTTTACCGGGACAGGGATACATTCAGTACTTC. V gene TRBV30 combines with J gene TRBJ2-4, with 9 nucleotides matching TRBD1. Germline V CDR1 and CDR2: GTSNPN, SVGIG (reference sequence). The V segment lost 2 bases and the J segment 8 bases; nucleotides outside the gene matches: 7. The CDR3 has 14 residues.